This T cell receptor (beta chain) was identified in a study of blood T cell repertoires in COVID-19. Study details: Acute-phase and convalescent COVID-19 samples originated in the United States, Italy and Spain. PBMCs, B-cell-depleted T cells, or T cells were the source of the cDNA or gDNA that made up the material.

In the original analysis: Cell counts per sample came from amplifying reference gene primers. Sequencing used immunoSEQ multiplex PCR; TCRdb keeps in-frame clones, though not all of them. That table is the source of V, J and clone size, and D and trimming were worked out from the DNA. The sample lists roughly 100,000 clones, 81% seen once, with 30% to 45% in the top ten. This clone was seen a few times. V lost 4 bases, J lost 2 bases, and 5 bases stayed unmatched. The CDR3 runs to 14 residues. Per germline, CDR1 MDHEN and CDR2 SYDVKM. The clonotype originates from a man aged 80 or over with acute or convalescent COVID-19. This chain connects TRBV28 to TRBJ2-7; 7 bases agree with TRBD1. The sequencing input was peripheral blood. The CDR3 nucleotides are TGTGCCAGCAGTTCCCCAGACAGGGCCTACGAGCAGTACTTC. Amino acids: CASSSPDRAYEQYF. The full variable domain, completed using reference TRBV28 and TRBJ2-7, is DVKVTQSSRYLVKRTGEKVFLECVQDMDHENMFWYRQDPGLGLRLIYFSYDVKMKEKGDIPEGYSVSREKKERFSLILESASTNQTSMYLCASSSPDRAYEQYFGPGTRLTVT.